This record concerns one T cell receptor beta chain sequence. This sample is drawn from a study of blood T cell repertoires in COVID-19. Study in general: COVID-19 samples collected from the United States, Italy and Spain covered acute and convalescent phases. In each case, the material was cDNA or gDNA derived from T cells, B-cell-depleted T cells, or PBMCs.

How the authors handled the data: Estimates of nucleated cell counts were drawn from the amplification of reference gene primers. Profiling relied on immunoSEQ multiplex PCR, and the TCRdb table lists in-frame clones only, not all of them. That table is the source of V, J and clone size, and D and trimming were worked out from the DNA. This table has around 150,000 clones, about 83% appearing once. The origin of this receptor is a man between 60 and 75 years old with acute or convalescent COVID-19. The sample taken for sequencing was peripheral blood.

This CDR3 is CASSLTVSSGANVLTF. Here the CDR3 DNA reads TGTGCCAGCAGCCTTACCGTGAGCTCTGGGGCCAACGTCCTGACTTTC. The chain carries TRBV13 and TRBJ2-6; D unclear. The germline CDR1 and CDR2 sequences are PRHDT and FYEKMQ (reference sequence). V was trimmed by 5 bases and J by 0 bases, leaving 11 bases between them. The CDR3 spans 16 residues.